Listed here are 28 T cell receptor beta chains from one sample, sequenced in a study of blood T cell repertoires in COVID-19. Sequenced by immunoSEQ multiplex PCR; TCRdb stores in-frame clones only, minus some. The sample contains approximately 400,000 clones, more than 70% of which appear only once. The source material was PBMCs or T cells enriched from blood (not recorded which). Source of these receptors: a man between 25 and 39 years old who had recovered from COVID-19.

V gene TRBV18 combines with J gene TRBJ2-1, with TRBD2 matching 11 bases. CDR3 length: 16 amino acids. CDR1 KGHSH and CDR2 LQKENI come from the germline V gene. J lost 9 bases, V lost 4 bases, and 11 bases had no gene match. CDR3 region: CASSLRDIAGGTEQFF. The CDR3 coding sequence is TGTGCCAGCTCACTACGGGACATAGCGGGGGGGACTGAGCAGTTCTTC.

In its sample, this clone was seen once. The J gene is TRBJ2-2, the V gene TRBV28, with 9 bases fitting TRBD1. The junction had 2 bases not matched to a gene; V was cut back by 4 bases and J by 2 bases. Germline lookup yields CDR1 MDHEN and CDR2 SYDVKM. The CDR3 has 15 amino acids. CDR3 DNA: TGTGCCAGCAGTTCGGGACAGGGCAACACCGGGGAGCTGTTTTTT. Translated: CASSSGQGNTGELFF.

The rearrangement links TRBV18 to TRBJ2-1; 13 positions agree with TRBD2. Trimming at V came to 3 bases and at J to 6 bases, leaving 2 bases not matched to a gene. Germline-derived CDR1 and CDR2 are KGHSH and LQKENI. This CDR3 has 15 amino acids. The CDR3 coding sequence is TGTGCCAGCTCACCCGGGACTAGCGGGGTCAATGAGCAGTTCTTC. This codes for CASSPGTSGVNEQFF. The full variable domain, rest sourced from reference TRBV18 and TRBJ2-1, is NAGVMQNPRHLVRRRGQEARLRCSPMKGHSHVYWYRQLPEEGLKFMVYLQKENIIDESGMPKERFSAEFPKEGPSILRIQQVVRGDSAAYFCASSPGTSGVNEQFFGPGTRLTVL.

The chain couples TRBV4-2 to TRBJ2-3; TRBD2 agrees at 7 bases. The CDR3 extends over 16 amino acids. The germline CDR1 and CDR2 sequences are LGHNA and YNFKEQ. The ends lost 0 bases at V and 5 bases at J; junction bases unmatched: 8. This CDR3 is CASSQEGLSRLDTQYF. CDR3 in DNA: TGTGCCAGCAGCCAAGAGGGACTAAGTCGATTAGATACGCAGTATTTT.

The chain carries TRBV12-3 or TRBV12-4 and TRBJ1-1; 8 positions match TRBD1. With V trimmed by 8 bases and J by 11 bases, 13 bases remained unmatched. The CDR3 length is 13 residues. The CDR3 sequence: CASRPYRTGIAFF. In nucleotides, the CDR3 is TGTGCCAGCCGACCCTACAGGACAGGGATTGCTTTCTTT.

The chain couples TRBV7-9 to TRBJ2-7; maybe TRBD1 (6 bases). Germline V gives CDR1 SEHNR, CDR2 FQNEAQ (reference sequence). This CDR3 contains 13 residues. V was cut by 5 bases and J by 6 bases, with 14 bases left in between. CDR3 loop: CASSKHRDREQYF. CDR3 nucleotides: TGTGCCAGCAGCAAGCACAGGGATCGCGAGCAGTACTTC.

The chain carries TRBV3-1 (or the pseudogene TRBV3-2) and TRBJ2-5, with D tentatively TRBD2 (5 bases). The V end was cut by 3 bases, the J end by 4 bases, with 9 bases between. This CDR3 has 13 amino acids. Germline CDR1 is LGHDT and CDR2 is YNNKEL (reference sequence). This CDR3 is CASSQRGGETQYF. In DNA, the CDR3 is TGTGCCAGCAGCCAGCGAGGAGGAGAGACCCAGTACTTC.

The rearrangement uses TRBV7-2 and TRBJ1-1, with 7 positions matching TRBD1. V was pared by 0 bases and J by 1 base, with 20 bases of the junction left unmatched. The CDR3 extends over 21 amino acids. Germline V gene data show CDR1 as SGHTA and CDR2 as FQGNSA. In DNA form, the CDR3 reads TGTGCCAGCAGCTTAGCCCCACCTTACCGCCGGGACAGTGCGTCGAACACTGAAGCTTTCTTT. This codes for CASSLAPPYRRDSASNTEAFF.

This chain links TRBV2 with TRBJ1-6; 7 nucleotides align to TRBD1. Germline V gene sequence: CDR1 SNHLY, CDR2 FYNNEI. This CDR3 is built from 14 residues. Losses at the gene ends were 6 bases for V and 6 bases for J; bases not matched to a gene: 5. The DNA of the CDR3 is TGTGCCAGCAGGACCCGGGACAGTAATTCACCCCTCCACTTT. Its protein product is CASRTRDSNSPLHF.

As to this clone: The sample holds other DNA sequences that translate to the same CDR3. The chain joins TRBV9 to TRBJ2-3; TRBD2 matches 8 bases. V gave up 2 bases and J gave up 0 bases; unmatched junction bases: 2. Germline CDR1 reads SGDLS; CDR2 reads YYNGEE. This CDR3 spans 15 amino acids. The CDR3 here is CASSVSGGSTDTQYF. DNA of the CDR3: TGTGCCAGCAGCGTGAGCGGGGGAAGCACAGATACGCAGTATTTT.

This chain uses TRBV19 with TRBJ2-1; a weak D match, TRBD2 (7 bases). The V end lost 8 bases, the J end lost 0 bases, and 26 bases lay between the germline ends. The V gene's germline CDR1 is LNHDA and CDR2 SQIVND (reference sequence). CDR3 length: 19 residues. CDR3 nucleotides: TGTGCCAGTCGACTGGGGAGTAGGCGGGGGCCGAGCTCCTACAATGAGCAGTTCTTC. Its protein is CASRLGSRRGPSSYNEQFF.

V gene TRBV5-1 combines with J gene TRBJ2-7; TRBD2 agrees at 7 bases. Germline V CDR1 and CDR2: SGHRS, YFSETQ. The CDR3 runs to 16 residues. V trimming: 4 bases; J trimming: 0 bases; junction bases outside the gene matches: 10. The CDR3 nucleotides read TGCGCCAGCAGCCCTCAGATAAGCGGGGCCTCCTACGAGCAGTACTTC. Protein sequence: CASSPQISGASYEQYF. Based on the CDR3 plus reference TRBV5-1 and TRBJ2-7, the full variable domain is KAGVTQTPRYLIKTRGQQVTLSCSPISGHRSVSWYQQTPGQGLQFLFEYFSETQRNKGNFPGRFSGRQFSNSRSEMNVSTLELGDSALYLCASSPQISGASYEQYFGPGTRLTVT.

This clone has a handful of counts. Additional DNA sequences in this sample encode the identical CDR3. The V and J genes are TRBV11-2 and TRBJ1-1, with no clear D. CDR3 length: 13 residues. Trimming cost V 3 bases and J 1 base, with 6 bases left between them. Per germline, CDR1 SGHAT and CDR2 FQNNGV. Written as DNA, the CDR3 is TGTGCCAGCAGCTTGAGAGAGAACACTGAAGCTTTCTTT. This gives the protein CASSLRENTEAFF.

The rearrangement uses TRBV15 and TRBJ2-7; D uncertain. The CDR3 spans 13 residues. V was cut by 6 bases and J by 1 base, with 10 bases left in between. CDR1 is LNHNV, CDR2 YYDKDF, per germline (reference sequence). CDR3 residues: CATSHAQSYEQYF. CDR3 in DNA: TGTGCCACCAGTCACGCACAATCCTACGAGCAGTACTTC.

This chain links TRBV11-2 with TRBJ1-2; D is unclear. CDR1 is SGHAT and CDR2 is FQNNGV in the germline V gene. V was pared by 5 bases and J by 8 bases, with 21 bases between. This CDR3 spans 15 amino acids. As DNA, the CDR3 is TGTGCCAGCAGCGATCATCCGGCGGCAGTGTACGGCTACACCTTC. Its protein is CASSDHPAAVYGYTF. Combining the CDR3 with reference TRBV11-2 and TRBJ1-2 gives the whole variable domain EAGVAQSPRYKIIEKRQSVAFWCNPISGHATLYWYQQILGQGPKLLIQFQNNGVVDDSQLPKDRFSAERLKGVDSTLKIQPAKLEDSAVYLCASSDHPAAVYGYTFGSGTRLTVV.

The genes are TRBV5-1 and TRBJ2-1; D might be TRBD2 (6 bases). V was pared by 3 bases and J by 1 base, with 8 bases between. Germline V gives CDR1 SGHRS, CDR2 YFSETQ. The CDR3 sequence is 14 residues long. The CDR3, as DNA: TGCGCCAGCAGCTGGGAGGAGTCCTACAATGAGCAGTTCTTC. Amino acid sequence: CASSWEESYNEQFF.

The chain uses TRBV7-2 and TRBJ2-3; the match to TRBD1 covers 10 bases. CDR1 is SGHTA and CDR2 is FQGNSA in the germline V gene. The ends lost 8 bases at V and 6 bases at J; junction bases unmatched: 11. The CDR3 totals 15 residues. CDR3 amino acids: CASSLWGQGRDTQYF. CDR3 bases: TGTGCCAGCTCTTTATGGGGACAGGGGCGCGATACGCAGTATTTT.

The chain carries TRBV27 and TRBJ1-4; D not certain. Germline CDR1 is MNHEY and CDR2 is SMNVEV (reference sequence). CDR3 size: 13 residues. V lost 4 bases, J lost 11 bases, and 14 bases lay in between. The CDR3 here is CASSSSHGEKLFF. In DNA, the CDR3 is TGTGCCAGCAGTTCCTCCCATGGGGAGAAACTGTTTTTT.

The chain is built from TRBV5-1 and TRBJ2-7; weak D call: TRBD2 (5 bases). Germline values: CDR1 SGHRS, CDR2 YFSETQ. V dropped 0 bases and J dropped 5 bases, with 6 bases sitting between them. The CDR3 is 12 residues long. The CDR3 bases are TGCGCCAGCAGCTTGGCGGGGAACGAGCAGTACTTC. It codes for CASSLAGNEQYF.

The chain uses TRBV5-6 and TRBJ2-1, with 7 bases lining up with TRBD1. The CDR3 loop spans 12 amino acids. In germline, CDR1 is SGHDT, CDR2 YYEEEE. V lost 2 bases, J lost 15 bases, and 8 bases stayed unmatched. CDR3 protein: CASSFTTGEWFF. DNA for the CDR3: TGTGCCAGCAGCTTCACCACAGGGGAATGGTTCTTC.

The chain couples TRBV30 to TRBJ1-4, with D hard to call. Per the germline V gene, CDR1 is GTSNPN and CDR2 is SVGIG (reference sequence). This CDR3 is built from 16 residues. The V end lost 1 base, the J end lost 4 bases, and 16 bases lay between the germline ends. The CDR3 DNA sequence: TGTGCCTGGAGTGATGTTCCCTCAGCGAGTAATGAAAAACTGTTTTTT. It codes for CAWSDVPSASNEKLFF.

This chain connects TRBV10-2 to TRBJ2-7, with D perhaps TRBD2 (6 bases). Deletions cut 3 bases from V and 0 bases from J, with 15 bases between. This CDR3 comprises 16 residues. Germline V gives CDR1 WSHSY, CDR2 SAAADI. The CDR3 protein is CASSDPGLKISYEQYF. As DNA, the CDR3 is TGCGCCAGCAGTGACCCGGGACTCAAGATCTCCTACGAGCAGTACTTC.

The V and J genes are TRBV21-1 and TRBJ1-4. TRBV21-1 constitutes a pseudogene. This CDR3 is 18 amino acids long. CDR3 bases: TGTGCCAGCAGCCTCGGGGTACGGCGGGGTGTCGTCAATGAAAAACTGTTTTTT. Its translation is CASSLGVRRGVVNEKLFF.

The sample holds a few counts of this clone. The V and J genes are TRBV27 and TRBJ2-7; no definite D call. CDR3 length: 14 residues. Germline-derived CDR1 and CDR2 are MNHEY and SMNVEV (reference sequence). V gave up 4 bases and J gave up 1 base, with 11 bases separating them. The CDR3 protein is CASSSRLRSYEQYF. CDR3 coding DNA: TGTGCCAGCAGTTCGAGGTTACGTTCCTACGAGCAGTACTTC.

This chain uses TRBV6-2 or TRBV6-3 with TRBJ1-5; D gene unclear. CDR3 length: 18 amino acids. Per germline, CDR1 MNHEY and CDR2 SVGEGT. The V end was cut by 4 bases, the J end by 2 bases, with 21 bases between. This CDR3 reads CASSSLNARSKGNQPQHF. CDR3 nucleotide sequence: TGTGCCAGCAGTTCCCTCAACGCGAGATCGAAAGGCAATCAGCCCCAGCATTTT.

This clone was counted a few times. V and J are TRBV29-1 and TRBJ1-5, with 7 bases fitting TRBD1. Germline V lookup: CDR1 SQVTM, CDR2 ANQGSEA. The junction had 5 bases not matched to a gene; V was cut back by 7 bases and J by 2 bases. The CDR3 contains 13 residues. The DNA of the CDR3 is TGCAGCGCTGGGACAGCCGGCAATCAGCCCCAGCATTTT. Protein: CSAGTAGNQPQHF.

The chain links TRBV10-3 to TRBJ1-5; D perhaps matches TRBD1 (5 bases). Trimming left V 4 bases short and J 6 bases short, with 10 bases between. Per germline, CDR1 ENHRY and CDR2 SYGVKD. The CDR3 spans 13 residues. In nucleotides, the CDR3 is TGTGCCATCAGTGCCGCAGGGTTTCAGCCCCAGCATTTT. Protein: CAISAAGFQPQHF.

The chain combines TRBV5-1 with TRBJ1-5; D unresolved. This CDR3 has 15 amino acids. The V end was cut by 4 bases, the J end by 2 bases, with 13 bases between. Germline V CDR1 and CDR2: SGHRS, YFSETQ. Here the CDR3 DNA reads TGCGCCAGCAGCCCGTCTTTTCTAGGCAATCAGCCCCAGCATTTT. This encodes CASSPSFLGNQPQHF.